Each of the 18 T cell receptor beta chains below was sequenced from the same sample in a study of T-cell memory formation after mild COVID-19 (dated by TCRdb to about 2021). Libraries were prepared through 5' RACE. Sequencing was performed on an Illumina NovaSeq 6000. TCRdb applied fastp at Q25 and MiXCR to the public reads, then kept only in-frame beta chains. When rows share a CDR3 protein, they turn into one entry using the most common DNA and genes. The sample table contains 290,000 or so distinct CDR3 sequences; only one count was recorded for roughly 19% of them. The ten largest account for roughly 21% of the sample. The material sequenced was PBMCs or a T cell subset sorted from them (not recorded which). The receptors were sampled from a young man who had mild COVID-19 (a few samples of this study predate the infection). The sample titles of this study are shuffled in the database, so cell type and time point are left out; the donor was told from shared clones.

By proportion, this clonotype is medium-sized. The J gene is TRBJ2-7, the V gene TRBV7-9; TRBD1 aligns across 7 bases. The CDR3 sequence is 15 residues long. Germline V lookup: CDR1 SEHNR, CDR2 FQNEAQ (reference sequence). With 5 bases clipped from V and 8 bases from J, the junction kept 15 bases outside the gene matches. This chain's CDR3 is CASSTSRDSWFQQYF. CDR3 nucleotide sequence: TGTGCCAGCAGCACCAGCCGGGACAGTTGGTTTCAGCAGTACTTC.

The CDR3 nucleotides are TGTGCCAGCAGCGGCTTTTCCGGGACAGGGGGCATCTACGAGCAGTACTTC. Translating gives CASSGFSGTGGIYEQYF. The gene calls are TRBV5-6 and TRBJ2-7; 12 nucleotides align to TRBD1. The V and J ends lost 4 bases and 3 bases, in that order; junction bases with no gene match: 11. The CDR3 has 17 residues. CDR1 and CDR2 (germline): SGHDT, YYEEEE.

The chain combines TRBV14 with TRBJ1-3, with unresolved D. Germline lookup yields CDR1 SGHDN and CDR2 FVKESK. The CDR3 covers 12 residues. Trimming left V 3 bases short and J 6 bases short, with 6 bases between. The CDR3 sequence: CASSHTINTIYF. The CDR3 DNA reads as TGTGCCAGCAGCCACACTATAAACACCATATATTTT.

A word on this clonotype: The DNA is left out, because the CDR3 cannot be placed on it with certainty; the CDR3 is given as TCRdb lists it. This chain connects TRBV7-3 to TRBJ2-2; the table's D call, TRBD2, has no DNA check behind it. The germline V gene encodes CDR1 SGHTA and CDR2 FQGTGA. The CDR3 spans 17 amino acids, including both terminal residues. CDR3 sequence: CASSFSGRMKTPGSCFF.

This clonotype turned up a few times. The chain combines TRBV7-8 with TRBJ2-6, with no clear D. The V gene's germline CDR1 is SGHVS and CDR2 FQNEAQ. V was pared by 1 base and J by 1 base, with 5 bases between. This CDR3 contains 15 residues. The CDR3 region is CASSLVLSGANVLTF. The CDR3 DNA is TGTGCCAGCAGCTTAGTCCTGTCTGGGGCCAACGTCCTGACTTTC.

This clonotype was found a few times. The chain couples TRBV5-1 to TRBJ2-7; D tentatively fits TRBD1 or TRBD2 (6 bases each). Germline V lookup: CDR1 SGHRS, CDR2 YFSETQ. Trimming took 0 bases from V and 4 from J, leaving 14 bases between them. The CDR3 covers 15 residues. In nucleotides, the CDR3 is TGCGCCAGCAGCTTGGATGGGGGGCGCTTATACGAGCAGTACTTC. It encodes CASSLDGGRLYEQYF.

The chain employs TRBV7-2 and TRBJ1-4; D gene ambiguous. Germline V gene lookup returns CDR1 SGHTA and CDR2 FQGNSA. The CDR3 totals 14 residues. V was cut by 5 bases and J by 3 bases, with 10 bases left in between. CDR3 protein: CASSQRRANEKLFF. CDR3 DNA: TGTGCCAGCAGCCAACGCCGGGCTAATGAAAAACTGTTTTTT.

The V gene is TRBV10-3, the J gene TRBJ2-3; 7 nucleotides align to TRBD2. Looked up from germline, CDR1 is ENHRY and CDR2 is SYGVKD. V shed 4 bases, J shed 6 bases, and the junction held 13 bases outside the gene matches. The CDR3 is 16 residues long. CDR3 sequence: CAISASVGGIKDTQYF. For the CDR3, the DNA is TGTGCCATCAGTGCCAGTGTGGGGGGGATAAAGGATACGCAGTATTTT.

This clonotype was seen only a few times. In DNA, the CDR3 is TGCGCCAGCCGAATTGACGGACAGCCGAACACTGAAGCTTTCTTT. Its protein is CASRIDGQPNTEAFF. The rearrangement joins TRBV5-1 to TRBJ1-1, with a tentative D call TRBD1 (6 bases). The germline V gene has CDR1 SGHRS and CDR2 YFSETQ. The CDR3 sequence is 15 residues long. The V and J ends lost 7 bases and 1 base respectively, with 17 bases between them.

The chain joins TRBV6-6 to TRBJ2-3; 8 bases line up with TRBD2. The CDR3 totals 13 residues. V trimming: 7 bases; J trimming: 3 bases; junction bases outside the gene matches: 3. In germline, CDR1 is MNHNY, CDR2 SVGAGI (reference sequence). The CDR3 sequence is CASIRGGTDTQYF. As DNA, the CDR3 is TGTGCCAGCATTCGGGGGGGAACAGATACGCAGTATTTT.

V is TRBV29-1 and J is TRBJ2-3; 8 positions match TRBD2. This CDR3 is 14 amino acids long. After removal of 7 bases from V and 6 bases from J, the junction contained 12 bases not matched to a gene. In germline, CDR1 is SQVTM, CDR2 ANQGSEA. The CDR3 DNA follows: TGCAGCGAGAGCCGCGGGGGGACCACGGATACGCAGTATTTT. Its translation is CSESRGGTTDTQYF.

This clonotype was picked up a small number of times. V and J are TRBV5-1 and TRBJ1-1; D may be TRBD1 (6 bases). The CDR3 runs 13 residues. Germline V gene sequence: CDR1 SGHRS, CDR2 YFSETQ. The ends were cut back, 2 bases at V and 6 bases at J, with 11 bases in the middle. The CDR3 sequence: CASSFLQGAEAFF. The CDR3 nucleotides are TGCGCCAGCAGCTTTCTACAGGGCGCTGAAGCTTTCTTT.

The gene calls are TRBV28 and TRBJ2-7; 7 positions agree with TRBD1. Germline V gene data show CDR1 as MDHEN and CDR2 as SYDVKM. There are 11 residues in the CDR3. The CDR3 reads CEGACPYEQYV. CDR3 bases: TGTGAGGGGGCCTGCCCCTACGAGCAGTACGTC.

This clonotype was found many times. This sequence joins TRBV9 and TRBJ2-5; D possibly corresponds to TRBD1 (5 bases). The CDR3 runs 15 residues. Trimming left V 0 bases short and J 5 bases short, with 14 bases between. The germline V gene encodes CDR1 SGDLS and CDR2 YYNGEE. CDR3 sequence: CASSVDGASGETQYF. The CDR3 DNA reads TGTGCCAGCAGCGTAGACGGAGCTTCAGGGGAGACCCAGTACTTC.

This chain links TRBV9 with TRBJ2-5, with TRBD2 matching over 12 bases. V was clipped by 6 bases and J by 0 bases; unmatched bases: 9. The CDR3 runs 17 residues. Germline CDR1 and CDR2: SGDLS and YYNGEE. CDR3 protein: CASTRGLAGGNQETQYF. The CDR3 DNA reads TGTGCCAGCACCCGAGGGCTAGCGGGGGGGAACCAAGAGACCCAGTACTTC.

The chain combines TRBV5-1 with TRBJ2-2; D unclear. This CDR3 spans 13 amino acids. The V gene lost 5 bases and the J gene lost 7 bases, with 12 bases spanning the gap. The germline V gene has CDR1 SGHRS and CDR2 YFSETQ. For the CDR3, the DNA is TGCGCCAGCAGTTCTGGGCCCAACGGGGAGCTGTTTTTT. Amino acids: CASSSGPNGELFF. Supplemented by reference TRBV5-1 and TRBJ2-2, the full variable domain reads KAGVTQTPRYLIKTRGQQVTLSCSPISGHRSVSWYQQTPGQGLQFLFEYFSETQRNKGNFPGRFSGRQFSNSRSEMNVSTLELGDSALYLCASSSGPNGELFFGEGSRLTVL.

The CDR3 DNA reads TGCGCCAGCAGCGTAAGACAGGTCCGCGAGCAGTACGTC. Translated: CASSVRQVREQYV. V is TRBV5-1 and J is TRBJ2-7, with D perhaps matching TRBD1 (6 bases). V lost 4 bases and J 6 bases, leaving 14 bases between the germline ends. Germline V CDR1 and CDR2: SGHRS, YFSETQ. The CDR3 covers 13 residues.

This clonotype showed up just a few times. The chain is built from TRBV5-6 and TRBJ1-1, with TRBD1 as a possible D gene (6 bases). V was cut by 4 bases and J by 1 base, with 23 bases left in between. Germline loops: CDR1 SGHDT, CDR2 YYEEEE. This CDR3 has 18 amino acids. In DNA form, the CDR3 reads TGTGCCAGCAGCCTGCTTGGGGGGGGCTGGGGTGAGAACACTGAAGCTTTCTTT. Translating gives CASSLLGGGWGENTEAFF. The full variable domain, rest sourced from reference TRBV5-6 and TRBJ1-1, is DAGVTQSPTHLIKTRGQQVTLRCSPKSGHDTVSWYQQALGQGPQFIFQYYEEEERQRGNFPDRFSGHQFPNYSSELNVNALLLGDSALYLCASSLLGGGWGENTEAFFGQGTRLTVV.